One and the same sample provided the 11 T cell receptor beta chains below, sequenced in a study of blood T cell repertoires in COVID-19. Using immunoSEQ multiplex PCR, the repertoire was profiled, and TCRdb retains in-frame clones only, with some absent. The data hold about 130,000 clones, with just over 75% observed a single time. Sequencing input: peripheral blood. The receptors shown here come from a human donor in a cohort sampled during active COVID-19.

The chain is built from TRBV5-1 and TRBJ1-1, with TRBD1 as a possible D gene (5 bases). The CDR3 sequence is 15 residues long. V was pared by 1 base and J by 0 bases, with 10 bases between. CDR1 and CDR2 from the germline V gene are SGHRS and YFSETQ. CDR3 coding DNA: TGCGCCAGCAGCTTGAGTCAGGGCGTGAACACTGAAGCTTTCTTT. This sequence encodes CASSLSQGVNTEAFF.

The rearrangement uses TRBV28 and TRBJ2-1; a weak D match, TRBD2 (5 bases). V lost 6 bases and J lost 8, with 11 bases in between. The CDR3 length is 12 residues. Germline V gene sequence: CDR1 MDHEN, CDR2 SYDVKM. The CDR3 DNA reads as TGTGCCAGCAGCTCTAGCCGGGATGAGCAGTTCTTC. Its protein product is CASSSSRDEQFF.

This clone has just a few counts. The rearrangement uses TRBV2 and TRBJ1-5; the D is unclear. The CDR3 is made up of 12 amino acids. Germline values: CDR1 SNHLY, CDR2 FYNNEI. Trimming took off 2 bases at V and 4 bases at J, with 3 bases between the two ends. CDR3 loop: CASSEPNQPQHF. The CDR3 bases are TGTGCCAGCAGTGAACCAAATCAGCCCCAGCATTTT.

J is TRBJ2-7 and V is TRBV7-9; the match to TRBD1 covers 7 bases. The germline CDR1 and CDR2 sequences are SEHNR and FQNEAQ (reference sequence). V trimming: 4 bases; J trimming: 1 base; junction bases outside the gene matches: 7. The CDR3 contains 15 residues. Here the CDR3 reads CASSSPGDSSYEQYF. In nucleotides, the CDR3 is TGTGCCAGCAGCTCACCCGGGGACAGTTCCTACGAGCAGTACTTC.

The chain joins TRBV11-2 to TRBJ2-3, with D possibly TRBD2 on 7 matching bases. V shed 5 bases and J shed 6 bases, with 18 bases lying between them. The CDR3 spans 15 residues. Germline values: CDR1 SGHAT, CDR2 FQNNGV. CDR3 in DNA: TGTGCCAGCAGCCATAGTGGGGGGGCCCCCGATACGCAGTATTTT. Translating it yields CASSHSGGAPDTQYF.

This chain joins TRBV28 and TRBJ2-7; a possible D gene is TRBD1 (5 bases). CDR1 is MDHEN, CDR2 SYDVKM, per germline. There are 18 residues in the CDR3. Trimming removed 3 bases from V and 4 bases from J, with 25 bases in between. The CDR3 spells CASSLALNHGEGVYEQYF. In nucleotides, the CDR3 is TGTGCCAGCAGTTTGGCCTTAAACCACGGCGAAGGGGTATACGAGCAGTACTTC.

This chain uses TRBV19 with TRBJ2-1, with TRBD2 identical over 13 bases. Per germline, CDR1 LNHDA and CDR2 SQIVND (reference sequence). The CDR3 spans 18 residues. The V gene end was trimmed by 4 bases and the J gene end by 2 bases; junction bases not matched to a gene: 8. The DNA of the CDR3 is TGTGCCAGTAGTACCACCCGAACTAGCGGGGGGGCCTACAATGAGCAGTTCTTC. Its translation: CASSTTRTSGGAYNEQFF.

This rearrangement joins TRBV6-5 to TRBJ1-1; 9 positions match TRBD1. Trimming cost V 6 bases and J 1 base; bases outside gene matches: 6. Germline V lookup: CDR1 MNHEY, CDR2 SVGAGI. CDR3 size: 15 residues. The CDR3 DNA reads TGTGCCAGCAGAACAGGGGGCCAAGCGAACACTGAAGCTTTCTTT. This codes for CASRTGGQANTEAFF.

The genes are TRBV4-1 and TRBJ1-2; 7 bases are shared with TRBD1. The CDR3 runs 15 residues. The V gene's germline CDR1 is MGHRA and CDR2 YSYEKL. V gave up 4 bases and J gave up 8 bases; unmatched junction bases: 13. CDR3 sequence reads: CASSPEEGAPGGYTF. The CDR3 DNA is TGCGCCAGCAGCCCGGAGGAGGGGGCGCCGGGGGGCTACACCTTC.

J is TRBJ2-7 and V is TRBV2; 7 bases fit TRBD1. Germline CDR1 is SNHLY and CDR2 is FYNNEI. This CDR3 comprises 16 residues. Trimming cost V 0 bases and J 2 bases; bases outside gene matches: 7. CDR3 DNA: TGTGCCAGCAGTGAAGCTGGGGACAGTCCGACCTACGAGCAGTACTTC. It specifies CASSEAGDSPTYEQYF.

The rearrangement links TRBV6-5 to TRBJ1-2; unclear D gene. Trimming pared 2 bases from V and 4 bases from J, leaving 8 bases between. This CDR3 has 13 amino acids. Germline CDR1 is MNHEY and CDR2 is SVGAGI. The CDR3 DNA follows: TGTGCCAGCAGTTACCACACGTCCTATGGCTACACCTTC. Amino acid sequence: CASSYHTSYGYTF.